Sequencing of this T cell receptor beta chain was carried out in a study of T cell clonality in common variable immunodeficiency (dated by TCRdb to about 2015). What the authors observed across the whole study: CVID subjects shared fewer TCRbeta clones with each other than healthy controls did (p < 0.0001). Differences among patients in the CVID cohort limited the correlations between repertoire features and clinical complications. CVID TCRbeta sequences were reported to have fewer deletions and N-nucleotide insertions and to lack highly modified clones with 13 or more V deletions. Although equal DNA input was used, an average of roughly 85,000 unique sequences per sample was obtained for controls, compared with approximately 30,000 for CVID samples. Compared with healthy controls, CVID subjects showed increased TCRbeta clonality (t-test p = 0.018), a feature most characteristic of about a third of subjects. According to the authors, figuring out what caused the increased clonality in CVID would require sequencing the repertoires of T cell subpopulations.

Standard criteria, namely reduction of serum IgG, IgA and/or IgM below the normal range together with specific antibody deficiency, were applied for the diagnosis of CVID. There were around 46 subjects in the CVID group (around 15 female and some 29 male), ranging in age from 9 to 64 years, with a mean age of 40. Most CVID patients and most healthy controls were of Caucasian heritage. All CVID subjects had received replacement immunoglobulin therapy for at least one year at the time of study participation. When blood was collected, none of the CVID subjects were ill or on immunomodulatory or immunosuppressive medication. Heparinized peripheral whole blood samples of about 4.5 to 8.5 ml were collected from each donor. TCRbeta CDR3 repertoires were sequenced from genomic DNA of adults with common variable immune deficiency (CVID) and healthy adult controls. Diluted blood was subjected to density centrifugation over Hypaque 1077 or Ficoll-Paque for isolation of peripheral blood mononuclear cells. Unsorted mononuclear cells served as the source of genomic DNA, which was extracted either by Qiagen column purification or by a centrifugation-based method.

Equivalent amounts of genomic DNA from CVID and control samples were used as sequencing input. For every sample, a 60 bp segment covering the rearranged TCRbeta CDR3 region was amplified and then sequenced. The immunoSEQ assay, a bias-corrected multiplex PCR with high-throughput sequencing, was employed for TCRbeta amplification. In the paper's pipeline: Each unique nucleotide sequence was treated as a clone and annotated with V, D and J genes, copy number and frequency. Sequences were labeled productive if in frame, and non-productive if out of frame or containing stop codons. Clonality was calculated from Shannon's entropy as previously described. Mean CDR3 Kyte-Doolittle hydropathy was derived from the predicted amino acid sequences of productive clones. Using the R hclust function, scaled V gene usage was clustered hierarchically with Manhattan distance and complete linkage. Sharing of clones by CDR3 amino acid sequence was evaluated through resampling of 12 repertoires per group over 100 rounds. The repertoires were screened for 60 to 85 published EBV-specific TCRbeta sequences and 200 to 250 published CMV-specific TCRbeta sequences. A couple of CVID samples that yielded fewer than 10,000 sequences were excluded from the analysis, so approximately 40 CVID repertoires were retained. Entries here come from immuneACCESS through TCRdb and include only in-frame sequences with V and J called. Some clones fail to appear in such tables; in the studies checked, an unresolved V gene covers under half of the shortfall, and the cause of the remainder is unknown. D and trimming were read from the DNA, whereas the V and J calls and clone size are those reported in that table. The sample table includes 8,000 or so clones. The ten largest clones capture 3.5% to 4.5% of the sample.

In the case of this clone: It lacks a known antigen. The sequenced fragment ends 3 residues before the CDR3 boundary, so the rest is inferred from the germline J gene.

Sequences LNHDA (CDR1) and SQIVND (CDR2) are obtained from the germline V gene (reference sequence). V ends up 4 bases short and J 3 bases short, with an unmatched junction base count of 7. The CDR3 runs 15 residues from the cysteine to the phenylalanine. The DNA shown is the part of the CDR3 that was read: 36 bases, in frame from base 1. The sequence links TRBV19 to TRBJ2-7; 9 junctional bases match TRBD2. This sequence originates from a human donor with common variable immunodeficiency. Source material: peripheral blood mononuclear cells. The sequenced CDR3 bases are TGTGCCAGTAGTACAGCGGGGGGTAAGGGCTACGAG. Translated, it gives CASSTAGGKGYE. Given in full, the CDR3 is CASSTAGGKGYEQYF. Reference TRBV19 and TRBJ2-7 proteins supply the regions before and after the CDR3; the full variable domain is: DGGITQSPKYLFRKEGQNVTLSCEQNLNHDAMYWYRQDPGQGLRLIYYSQIVNDFQKGDIAEGYSVSREKKESFPLTVTSAQKNPTAFYLCASSTAGGKGYEQYFGPGTRLTVT.